These 25 T cell receptor beta chains were sequenced from one sample in a study of T cell repertoires in cytomegalovirus infection. TCRdb fed the reads into MiXCR, producing one record per CDR3 protein. This table has some 150,000 distinct CDR3 sequences, approximately 30% appearing once. Their antigens are not known. Material: CD8+ T cells from cultured PBMCs, obtained from culture after CMV antigen stimulation. The receptor source for this set is a human donor in good health (CMV status not recorded). Some clones in this sample may be carry-over from other donors' samples.

The chain recombines TRBV12-3 or TRBV12-4 with TRBJ1-1, with 7 positions matching TRBD1. V shed 7 bases and J 5 bases; nucleotides not matched to a gene: 4. CDR3 length: 12 amino acids. CDR3 sequence reads: CASTQGGTEAFF. The CDR3 DNA is TGTGCCAGCACTCAGGGGGGGACTGAAGCTTTCTTT.

J is TRBJ1-2 and V is TRBV7-8, with TRBD1 matching 7 bases. Germline V gives CDR1 SGHVS, CDR2 FQNEAQ. J gave up 5 bases and V 2 bases, and 5 bases lay outside the gene matches. The CDR3 has 14 amino acids. The CDR3 nucleotides read TGTGCCAGCAGCTTACCCGACAGGGAGTATGGCTACACCTTC. Its protein is CASSLPDREYGYTF.

The rearrangement links TRBV27 to TRBJ2-7; D possibly uses TRBD1 or TRBD2 (5 bases each). The CDR3 is made up of 13 amino acids. CDR1 is MNHEY and CDR2 is SMNVEV in the germline V gene (reference sequence). The V and J ends lost 5 bases and 5 bases respectively, with 13 bases between them. The CDR3: CASSTGPRDEQYF. CDR3 bases: TGTGCCAGCAGTACGGGGCCAAGGGACGAGCAGTACTTC.

The chain couples TRBV6-5 to TRBJ1-2; weak D call: TRBD1 (5 bases). V dropped 0 bases and J dropped 8 bases, with 16 bases sitting between them. The CDR3 consists of 15 residues. Per germline, CDR1 MNHEY and CDR2 SVGAGI. The CDR3 nucleotides read TGTGCCAGCAGTTACTCGGGGCCAGCCCCTAGAGGCTACACCTTC. Its protein is CASSYSGPAPRGYTF.

The chain uses TRBV6-5 and TRBJ2-2; tentatively, D is TRBD2 (5 bases). The germline V and J ends were trimmed by 7 bases and 7 bases, with 10 bases remaining between them. The CDR3 has 12 residues. Germline assignment: CDR1 MNHEY and CDR2 SVGAGI. In DNA, the CDR3 is TGTGCCAGCATAGGGAGAGGCGGGGAGCTGTTTTTT. Amino acid sequence: CASIGRGGELFF.

Only a few counts were recorded for this clonotype. This sequence joins TRBV7-9 and TRBJ2-2; TRBD2 matches at 11 bases. Germline CDR1 reads SEHNR; CDR2 reads FQNEAQ (reference sequence). The V and J ends lost 6 bases and 6 bases, in that order; junction bases with no gene match: 15. This CDR3 comprises 18 residues. CDR3 sequence: CASSRRTSGFSLSGELFF. DNA of the CDR3: TGTGCCAGCAGTCGGAGGACTAGCGGGTTTTCCCTGTCCGGGGAGCTGTTTTTT.

This clonotype has just a few counts. J is TRBJ2-3 and V is TRBV7-2, with TRBD2 matching 13 bases. The germline CDR1 and CDR2 sequences are SGHTA and FQGNSA. This CDR3 is built from 19 residues. Trimming took 2 bases from V and 0 from J; bases not matched to a gene: 8. The CDR3 nucleotides are TGTGCCAGCAGCTTACCACTAGCGGGGGGGGATCATAGCACAGATACGCAGTATTTT. This gives the protein CASSLPLAGGDHSTDTQYF.

The chain recombines TRBV12-3 or TRBV12-4 with TRBJ2-3, with D hard to call. Between the trimmed V and J ends, which lost 5 bases and 4 bases, there was a span of 10 bases. The length of the CDR3 is 13 residues. For the CDR3, the DNA is TGTGCCAGCAGTCCGATCCTGGCAGATACGCAGTATTTT. The encoded protein is CASSPILADTQYF.

This chain connects TRBV9 to TRBJ1-1; D uncertain. The CDR3 length is 17 residues. Germline-derived CDR1 and CDR2 are SGDLS and YYNGEE. Trimming shortened V by 0 bases and J by 1 base, and 16 bases separated the two germline ends. CDR3 amino acids: CASSVGLRGWENTEAFF. For the CDR3, the DNA is TGTGCCAGCAGCGTAGGGCTTCGGGGATGGGAGAACACTGAAGCTTTCTTT.

This clonotype was seen more than once but under ten times. The chain carries TRBV6-5 and TRBJ2-2; D is perhaps TRBD1 or TRBD2 (5 bases each). Germline loops: CDR1 MNHEY, CDR2 SVGAGI. V gave up 3 bases and J gave up 4 bases, with 9 bases separating them. There are 14 residues in the CDR3. The CDR3 bases are TGTGCCAGCAGTTATCAGGGACCCACCGGGGAGCTGTTTTTT. Protein sequence: CASSYQGPTGELFF.

This clonotype was observed a handful of times. This chain connects TRBV19 to TRBJ1-3; 7 bases map to TRBD1. Germline V gene lookup returns CDR1 LNHDA and CDR2 SQIVND (reference sequence). The CDR3 is 17 residues long. V dropped 5 bases and J dropped 0; count of bases not matched to a gene: 10. Here the CDR3 DNA reads TGTGCCAGTAGTCTTTCGACAGGGACCTTCTCTGGAAACACCATATATTTT. Its translation is CASSLSTGTFSGNTIYF.

The rearrangement uses TRBV7-8 and TRBJ1-2; TRBD1 matches at 10 bases. Germline V gene sequence: CDR1 SGHVS, CDR2 FQNEAQ. The CDR3 contains 14 residues. J gave up 3 bases and V 5 bases, and 3 bases lay outside the gene matches. CDR3 sequence reads: CASSGGQGDYGYTF. The CDR3 nucleotides read TGTGCCAGCAGCGGCGGACAGGGGGACTATGGCTACACCTTC. Together with reference TRBV7-8 and TRBJ1-2, the CDR3 gives the full variable domain: GAGVSQSPRYKVAKRGQDVALRCDPISGHVSLFWYQQALGQGPEFLTYFQNEAQLDKSGLPSDRFFAERPEGSVSTLKIQRTQQEDSAVYLCASSGGQGDYGYTFGSGTRLTVV.

The CDR3 here is CASSYGGLYEQFF. The CDR3 DNA reads as TGTGCCAGCAGTTATGGGGGGCTCTATGAGCAGTTCTTC. The chain is built from TRBV12-3 or TRBV12-4 and TRBJ2-1; D may correspond to TRBD1 or TRBD2 (6 bases each). The CDR3 contains 13 residues. The V end lost 4 bases, the J end lost 8 bases, and 12 bases lay between the germline ends.

This clonotype was recorded many times. The rearrangement uses TRBV6-6 and TRBJ2-7, with TRBD1 matching 10 bases. Trimming took 4 bases from V and 4 from J; bases not matched to a gene: 7. CDR3 length equals 15 residues. Per germline, CDR1 MNHNY and CDR2 SVGAGI (reference sequence). CDR3 bases: TGTGCCAGCAGTTCCCGGGACAGGGGATGGTACGAGCAGTACTTC. Amino acid sequence: CASSSRDRGWYEQYF.

The rearrangement joins TRBV20-1 to TRBJ1-3, with D unclear. CDR3 length: 14 residues. The germline V gene has CDR1 DFQATT and CDR2 SNEGSKA (reference sequence). V was trimmed by 5 bases and J by 0 bases, leaving 11 bases between them. CDR3 protein: CSADAVSSGNTIYF. DNA of the CDR3: TGCAGTGCTGATGCAGTGAGCTCTGGAAACACCATATATTTT.

This clonotype was seen repeatedly, ten times or more. The rearrangement uses TRBV2 and TRBJ2-7; D unclear. CDR3 length: 13 residues. V lost 3 bases to trimming and J lost 0 bases, with 6 bases between them. Per the germline V gene, CDR1 is SNHLY and CDR2 is FYNNEI. The CDR3 coding sequence is TGTGCCAGCAGTGACGGCAACTCCTACGAGCAGTACTTC. Protein sequence: CASSDGNSYEQYF.

This clonotype showed up just a few times. The chain combines TRBV19 with TRBJ2-3; 8 bases line up with TRBD1. Germline lookup yields CDR1 LNHDA and CDR2 SQIVND (reference sequence). The V and J ends lost 6 bases and 5 bases, in that order; junction bases with no gene match: 10. This CDR3 contains 15 residues. CDR3 sequence reads: CASRKGQGMVDTQYF. The CDR3 nucleotides are TGTGCCAGTAGGAAAGGACAGGGAATGGTAGATACGCAGTATTTT.

This clonotype was found a few times. The CDR3 spells CASSSDGEQFF. In nucleotides, the CDR3 is TGTGCCAGCAGTTCGGATGGCGAGCAGTTCTTC. The chain carries TRBV28 and TRBJ2-1; no reliable D call. Germline CDR1 reads MDHEN; CDR2 reads SYDVKM. The CDR3 consists of 11 residues. Trimming took off 4 bases at V and 10 bases at J, with 8 bases between the two ends.

In its sample, this clonotype was seen a few times. The J gene is TRBJ1-6, the V gene TRBV10-3, with 7 bases aligning to TRBD1. CDR1 ENHRY and CDR2 SYGVKD come from the germline V gene. The CDR3 is 18 amino acids. J was trimmed by 0 bases and V by 3 bases; bases with no gene match: 8. CDR3 amino acids: CAISDSRQGLSYNSPLHF. The CDR3 nucleotides read TGTGCCATCAGTGACTCCCGACAGGGCCTCTCCTATAATTCACCCCTCCACTTT.

This sequence joins TRBV12-3 or TRBV12-4 and TRBJ1-3; TRBD1 might be the D (5 bases). CDR3 length: 14 residues. Trimming cost V 10 bases and J 0 bases, with 13 bases left between them. The CDR3 region is CAMPGTSSGNTIYF. CDR3 bases: TGTGCCATGCCAGGGACCAGCTCTGGAAACACCATATATTTT.

With regard to this clonotype: A single base separates this from a much larger clone, so it may be a read error. The chain joins TRBV5-4 to TRBJ1-4; the D is unclear. The CDR3 runs to 15 residues. Germline CDR1 SGHNT, CDR2 YYREEE (reference sequence). CDR3 DNA sequence: TGTGCCAACAGCCTCACCACGTCAACTAATGAAAAACTGTTTTTT. As protein: CANSLTTSTNEKLFF.

The gene calls are TRBV5-4 and TRBJ2-1; 10 bases are shared with TRBD1. Germline values: CDR1 SGHNT, CDR2 YYREEE (reference sequence). The CDR3 is made up of 16 amino acids. The ends lost 10 bases at V and 0 bases at J; junction bases unmatched: 10. This chain's CDR3 is CALGTGVLSSYNEQFF. CDR3 in DNA: TGTGCCCTAGGGACAGGGGTTTTGTCCTCCTACAATGAGCAGTTCTTC. The full variable domain, its missing parts supplied by reference TRBV5-4 and TRBJ2-1, is ETGVTQSPTHLIKTRGQQVTLRCSSQSGHNTVSWYQQALGQGPQFIFQYYREEENGRGNFPPRFSGLQFPNYSSELNVNALELDDSALYLCALGTGVLSSYNEQFFGPGTRLTVL.

This clonotype came up a few times. The rearrangement links TRBV10-3 to TRBJ2-3, with D maybe TRBD2 (5 bases). V lost 9 bases and J 4 bases, leaving 11 bases between the germline ends. Germline CDR1 ENHRY, CDR2 SYGVKD. This CDR3 spans 12 amino acids. The CDR3 bases are TGTGCCATTGCGGAGGACTCAGATACGCAGTATTTT. It codes for CAIAEDSDTQYF.

This sequence joins TRBV6-5 and TRBJ1-1; D unresolved. CDR1 is MNHEY and CDR2 is SVGAGI in the germline V gene. This CDR3 is 14 amino acids long. V lost 0 bases and J lost 3, with 8 bases in between. CDR3 sequence (DNA): TGTGCCAGCAGTTACTCGACGGGTTACACTGAAGCTTTCTTT. Its translation: CASSYSTGYTEAFF.

The chain carries TRBV14 and TRBJ1-2; D remains unclear. Between the trimmed V and J ends, which lost 4 bases and 2 bases, there was a span of 14 bases. The CDR3 spans 15 residues. Germline V lookup: CDR1 SGHDN, CDR2 FVKESK. CDR3 nucleotide sequence: TGTGCCAGCAGCCCCTTAAATTGGCAGAACTATGGCTACACCTTC. It translates to CASSPLNWQNYGYTF. Complete variable domain (other parts from reference TRBV14 and TRBJ1-2): EAGVTQFPSHSVIEKGQTVTLRCDPISGHDNLYWYRRVMGKEIKFLLHFVKESKQDESGMPNNRFLAERTGGTYSTLKVQPAELEDSGVYFCASSPLNWQNYGYTFGSGTRLTVV.